These 5 T cell receptor beta chains were all obtained from the same sample, sequenced in a study of shared T cell receptors in the human thymus. Sequencing was performed with immunoSEQ multiplex PCR; in TCRdb, only in-frame clones are kept and a portion is missing. The sample records about 660,000 clones, around 87% being singletons. The sample was also linked to a second study, of human thymus T cells.

The sequenced material came from thymocytes. The receptors originated from a boy under two years old with a congenital heart defect.

The V and J genes are TRBV30 and TRBJ1-4; D remains ambiguous. This CDR3 region has 15 residues. Germline V gene sequence: CDR1 GTSNPN, CDR2 SVGIG (reference sequence). V was clipped by 0 bases and J by 7 bases, with 15 bases between them. The CDR3 DNA reads TGTGCCTGGAGTGTAGGTGGGAGTAGGGTTGAAAAACTGTTTTTT. Protein sequence: CAWSVGGSRVEKLFF.

This chain connects TRBV19 to TRBJ2-1; D is possibly TRBD2 (6 bases). Germline values: CDR1 LNHDA, CDR2 SQIVND (reference sequence). The CDR3 runs to 17 residues. The V and J ends lost 2 bases and 1 base respectively, with 15 bases between them. The CDR3 region has the DNA TGTGCCAGTAGTATAACCGCCCTAGCGAATTCCTACAATGAGCAGTTCTTC. Its translation: CASSITALANSYNEQFF. Combining the CDR3 with reference TRBV19 and TRBJ2-1 gives the whole variable domain DGGITQSPKYLFRKEGQNVTLSCEQNLNHDAMYWYRQDPGQGLRLIYYSQIVNDFQKGDIAEGYSVSREKKESFPLTVTSAQKNPTAFYLCASSITALANSYNEQFFGPGTRLTVL.

The V call is TRBV6-5, the J call TRBJ1-6, with 7 bases fitting TRBD1. The CDR3 spans 13 residues. Germline V gene sequence: CDR1 MNHEY, CDR2 SVGAGI. Trimming removed 3 bases from V and 8 bases from J; junction bases left unmatched: 1. CDR3 residues: CASSYTGDSPLHF. The CDR3 coding sequence is TGTGCCAGCAGTTATACAGGGGATTCACCCCTCCACTTT.

The genes are TRBV2 and TRBJ2-7, with D maybe TRBD2 (7 bases). CDR3 length: 18 amino acids. Germline values: CDR1 SNHLY, CDR2 FYNNEI. V lost 3 bases, J lost 7 bases, and 28 bases lay in between. CDR3 coding DNA: TGTGCCAGCAGTGAGAGGGGGGGCTTCGGCAGGGCGGTTTGTGAGCAGTACTTC. It translates to CASSERGGFGRAVCEQYF. The variable domain in full, completed from reference TRBV2 and TRBJ2-7, reads EPEVTQTPSHQVTQMGQEVILRCVPISNHLYFYWYRQILGQKVEFLVSFYNNEISEKSEIFDDQFSVERPDGSNFTLKIRSTKLEDSAMYFCASSERGGFGRAVCEQYFGPGTRLTVT.

The chain combines TRBV5-4 with TRBJ1-2; 8 nucleotides align to TRBD1. The CDR3 covers 16 residues. The V segment lost 4 bases and the J segment 0 bases; nucleotides outside the gene matches: 8. Germline CDR1 reads SGHNT; CDR2 reads YYREEE (reference sequence). The CDR3 sequence is CASSTRTGKANYGYTF. CDR3 DNA sequence: TGTGCCAGCAGCACGCGGACAGGGAAAGCTAACTATGGCTACACCTTC.